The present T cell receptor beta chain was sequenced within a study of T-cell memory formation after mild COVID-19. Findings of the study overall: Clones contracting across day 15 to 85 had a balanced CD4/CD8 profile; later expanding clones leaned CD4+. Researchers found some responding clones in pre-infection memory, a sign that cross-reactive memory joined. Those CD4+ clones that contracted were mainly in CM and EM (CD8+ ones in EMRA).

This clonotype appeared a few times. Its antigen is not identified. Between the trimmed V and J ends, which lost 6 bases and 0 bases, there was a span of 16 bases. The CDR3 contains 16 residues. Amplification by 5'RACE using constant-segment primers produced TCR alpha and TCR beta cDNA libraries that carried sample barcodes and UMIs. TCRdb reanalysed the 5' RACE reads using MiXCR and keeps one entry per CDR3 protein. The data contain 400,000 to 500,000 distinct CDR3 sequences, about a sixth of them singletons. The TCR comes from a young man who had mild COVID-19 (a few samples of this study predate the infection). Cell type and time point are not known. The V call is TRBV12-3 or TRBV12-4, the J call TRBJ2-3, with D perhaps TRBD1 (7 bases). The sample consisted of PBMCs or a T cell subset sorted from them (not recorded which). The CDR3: CASRAGGRISTDTQYF. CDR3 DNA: TGTGCCAGCAGGGCAGGGGGGCGGATAAGCACAGATACGCAGTATTTT.